These T cell receptor beta chains were read from a single sample in a study of OX40 agonist ivuxolimab in advanced cancers. TCRdb keeps only in-frame clones here, not all; method: immunoSEQ multiplex PCR. The sample has around 40,000 clones, around 86% seen once; the top ten hold about 15%. Source: CD4+ or CD8+ T cells sorted from blood, taken in a trial of the OX40 agonist ivuxolimab. The receptor set was obtained from an adult with an advanced solid tumor such as melanoma, head and neck, liver or kidney cancer. Each CDR3 is given with its conserved first and last residue. The order of the fields is D gene, V gene, clone size, J gene, CDR3 DNA, CDR3 protein. The D gene is left open where the match is weak. Only part of the rows carry a size: once, few, many, or a class if the clone is expanded.

>.|TRBV7-6|.|TRBJ1-3
TGTGCCAGCAGCCAAAGAGAGCACGACTCTGGAAACACCATATATTTT
CASSQREHDSGNTIYF
>.|TRBV7-9|few|TRBJ1-2
TGTGCCAGCAGCTTGGGCCTAAACTATGGCTACACCTTC
CASSLGLNYGYTF
>.|TRBV11-2|.|TRBJ1-2
TGTGCCAGCAGCTTACAGGGGCTGGCTAACTATGGCTACACCTTC
CASSLQGLANYGYTF
>.|TRBV9|.|TRBJ2-3
TGTGCCAGCAGCGGATCACCTCGGGGCGAGACCACAGATACGCAGTATTTT
CASSGSPRGETTDTQYF
>TRBD1|TRBV27|.|TRBJ1-2
TGTGCCAGCAGTTTATCCGAGACAGGGGGCGTCTATGGCTACACCTTC
CASSLSETGGVYGYTF
>.|TRBV19|.|TRBJ1-2
TGTGCCAGTAGTATACCCGAGATGAGGGGCTACACCTTC
CASSIPEMRGYTF
>TRBD1|TRBV9|once|TRBJ1-1
TGTGCCAGCAGCGTAACACGGGACAGGGTTAACACTGAAGCTTTCTTT
CASSVTRDRVNTEAFF
>.|TRBV19|.|TRBJ2-1
TGTGCCAGTAGTATAGTGGGCAGGGCCTACAATGAGCAGTTCTTC
CASSIVGRAYNEQFF
>.|TRBV9|few|TRBJ1-4
TGTGCCAGCAGCGTAGGAGTTGGGACCTTTAATGAAAAACTGTTTTTT
CASSVGVGTFNEKLFF
>.|TRBV5-4|.|TRBJ2-7
TGTGCCAGCACCTCCACGGGGGGCCTGGAGCAGTACTTC
CASTSTGGLEQYF
>.|TRBV13|once|TRBJ2-7
TGTGCCAGCAGCTTAGGCCTACAGGCGTACGAGCAGTACTTC
CASSLGLQAYEQYF
>.|TRBV7-9|.|TRBJ2-2
TGTGCCAGCAGCTTAGTAGACCCCGGGGAGCTGTTTTTT
CASSLVDPGELFF
>TRBD2|TRBV5-1|.|TRBJ2-7
TGCGCCAGCAGCTTGGCTAGCGGGTTGTACGAGCAGTACTTC
CASSLASGLYEQYF
>TRBD1|TRBV2|.|TRBJ1-2
TGTGCCAGCAGGCAGGGGGCGGACTATGGCTACACCTTC
CASRQGADYGYTF
>.|TRBV7-9|.|TRBJ2-7
TGTGCCAGCAGCTTCAATGGCGTCGAGCAGTACTTC
CASSFNGVEQYF
>.|TRBV28|.|TRBJ2-2
TGTGCCAGCACCGCTAGCGTTTTGGCCGGGGAGCTGTTTTTT
CASTASVLAGELFF
>.|TRBV19|.|TRBJ2-3
TGTGCCAGTAGTATGCTCAAAACAGATACGCAGTATTTT
CASSMLKTDTQYF
>.|TRBV15|.|TRBJ2-6
TGTGCCACCAGCTTTCCGCCCTCTGGGGCCAACGTCCTGACTTTC
CATSFPPSGANVLTF
>TRBD1|TRBV9|.|TRBJ1-3
TGTGCCAGCAGCGTGACAGGGTTAAGCTCTGGAAACACCATATATTTT
CASSVTGLSSGNTIYF
>TRBD1|TRBV10-3|.|TRBJ2-4
TGTGCCATCATGGCAGGGGGCGAGAACATTCAGTACTTC
CAIMAGGENIQYF
>.|TRBV27|.|TRBJ1-6
TGTGCCAGCAGTATACCACAACGGGGGCCAATATATTCACCCCTCCACTTT
CASSIPQRGPIYSPLHF
>TRBD2|TRBV4-1|.|TRBJ2-7
TGCGCCAGCAGCCCAGTCCCCTGGCGGGAGCCCCACGAGCAGTACTTC
CASSPVPWREPHEQYF
>.|TRBV6-5|.|TRBJ1-5
TGTGCCAGCAGTTACGGGGGGCGCGGGCAGCCCCAGCATTTT
CASSYGGRGQPQHF
>.|TRBV5-1|.|TRBJ1-1
TGCGCCAGCAGCTTGGCCGTATGGGACACTGAAGCTTTCTTT
CASSLAVWDTEAFF
>.|TRBV19|medium-sized|TRBJ2-2
TGTGCCAGTAGGACAGAGACCGGGGAGCTGTTTTTT
CASRTETGELFF
>TRBD1|TRBV27|.|TRBJ1-5
TGTGCCAGCAGTCCTTGGACAGGGGGGGATCAGCCCCAGCATTTT
CASSPWTGGDQPQHF
>.|TRBV2|.|TRBJ1-2
TGTGCCAGCAGTGAAGGAGGTAACTATGGCTACACCTTC
CASSEGGNYGYTF
>.|TRBV7-6|few|TRBJ2-1
TGTGCCAGCAGCTGGACGACTAGCAATGAGCAGTTCTTC
CASSWTTSNEQFF
>TRBD2|TRBV11-3|.|TRBJ2-1
TGTGCCAGCAGCTTAGAAGCTACAAGCGGGACCACCTACAATGAGCAGTTCTTC
CASSLEATSGTTYNEQFF
>TRBD1|TRBV7-9|.|TRBJ2-5
TGTGCCAGCAGCCCGAGGACAGGGCAAGAGACCCAGTACTTC
CASSPRTGQETQYF
>.|TRBV6-5|.|TRBJ2-1
TGTGCCAGCATTCTGGGTCATGAGCAGTTCTTC
CASILGHEQFF
>.|TRBV9|.|TRBJ1-2
TGTGCCAGCAGCGTCCTGTTGGGGTTCGACTATGGCTACACCTTC
CASSVLLGFDYGYTF
>TRBD1|TRBV28|few|TRBJ2-1
TGTGCCAGCAGTACCCGCGACCAGGGGGCGCCGGACAATGAGCAGTTCTTC
CASSTRDQGAPDNEQFF
>.|TRBV7-9|.|TRBJ1-2
TGTGCCAGCAGCTTAGGAGGCAGGACCCCCTATGGCTACACCTTC
CASSLGGRTPYGYTF
>.|TRBV14|.|TRBJ2-7
TGTGCCAGCAGCCAAGATCACGGGACGGGATCCTACGAGCAGTACTTC
CASSQDHGTGSYEQYF
>.|TRBV9|.|TRBJ1-3
TGTGCCAGCAGCGTAGTTACAGGAGGAGCAGGAAACACCATATATTTT
CASSVVTGGAGNTIYF
>.|TRBV27|.|TRBJ2-3
TGTGCCAGCGCATTAGACCCCCGGACGACAGATACGCAGTATTTT
CASALDPRTTDTQYF
>TRBD1|TRBV10-1|few|TRBJ2-2
TGCGCCAGCAGTGCTACAGGGGTCAGGACCGGGGAGCTGTTTTTT
CASSATGVRTGELFF
>.|TRBV12-5|.|TRBJ2-1
TGTGCTAGTGCCGACTACCGCCAAGCAGGGAATGAGCAGTTCTTC
CASADYRQAGNEQFF
>TRBD2|TRBV15|.|TRBJ2-3
TGTGCCACCAGCAGAGATCTTCAGCGGGGGTTCACAGATACGCAGTATTTT
CATSRDLQRGFTDTQYF
>TRBD1|TRBV10-2|once|TRBJ1-2
TGCGCCAGCAGAGGACAGGACCTCCCGGTTGGCTACACCTTC
CASRGQDLPVGYTF